The 5 T cell receptor beta chains below all came from one sample that was sequenced in a study of blood T cells in healthy people across ages. A second PCR, run for roughly 7 to 11 cycles, used a sample-barcoded 5' primer plus a J-beta primer mix. TCRdb passed the 5' RACE reads through MiXCR, listing each CDR3 protein once. The sample has about 800,000 distinct CDR3 sequences, roughly 25% seen once. In addition, the sample was reused for a study of T cells of mothers and their children.

The sample taken for sequencing was blood. Receptors originate from a boy aged 5-17 years in good health.

This chain links TRBV28 with TRBJ1-6; D ambiguous. In germline, CDR1 is MDHEN, CDR2 SYDVKM. The length of the CDR3 is 12 residues. Trimming took off 8 bases at V and 7 bases at J, with 9 bases between the two ends. CDR3: CASSALNSPLHF. In DNA, the CDR3 is TGTGCCAGCTCCGCGTTAAATTCACCCCTCCACTTT.

The rearrangement uses TRBV25-1 and TRBJ1-3; D is ambiguous. From germline, CDR1 is MGHDK and CDR2 SYGVNS. V lost 2 bases and J lost 8, with 4 bases in between. The CDR3 runs 11 residues. CDR3 residues: CASSEGYTIYF. The CDR3, as DNA: TGTGCCAGCAGTGAAGGGTACACCATATATTTT.

The chain couples TRBV28 to TRBJ2-5; 12 bases line up with TRBD2. This CDR3 is 16 amino acids long. V gave up 5 bases and J gave up 2 bases; unmatched junction bases: 6. Germline CDR1 reads MDHEN; CDR2 reads SYDVKM. The CDR3: CASSPPSGGAQETQYF. The CDR3 nucleotides are TGTGCCAGCAGTCCCCCTAGCGGGGGGGCACAAGAGACCCAGTACTTC. The full variable domain, with the rest looked up from reference TRBV28 and TRBJ2-5, is DVKVTQSSRYLVKRTGEKVFLECVQDMDHENMFWYRQDPGLGLRLIYFSYDVKMKEKGDIPEGYSVSREKKERFSLILESASTNQTSMYLCASSPPSGGAQETQYFGPGTRLLVL.

The chain employs TRBV20-1 and TRBJ2-5; maybe TRBD1 (6 bases). TRBJ2-7 matches the DNA end more closely, so the J call is doubtful. Germline V gene data show CDR1 as DFQATT and CDR2 as SNEGSKA (reference sequence). The CDR3 consists of 13 residues. The CDR3, as DNA: TGCAGTGGCCGGGACACCCATTCCTACGAGCAGTACTTC. This sequence encodes CSGRDTHSYEQYF.

This clonotype appeared a few times. The V gene is TRBV6-2 or TRBV6-3, the J gene TRBJ1-4; D is unresolved. Germline V CDR1 and CDR2: MNHEY, SVGEGT. The V end lost 2 bases, the J end lost 5 bases, and 12 bases lay between the germline ends. The CDR3 covers 15 residues. The CDR3 DNA is TGTGCCAGCAGTTACCTCGGGGTGAGGAATGAAAAACTGTTTTTT. Its protein product is CASSYLGVRNEKLFF.